The clone carrying this TCR beta chain was seen more than once but under ten times. Next came a second PCR, run for 7 to 11 cycles, which used a sample-barcoded 5' primer along with a J-beta primer mix. CDR3-containing paired-end reads numbered at least 2.5 million in each sample. TCRdb independently ran MiXCR on the 5' RACE reads; one entry per CDR3 protein. This table holds approximately 780,000 distinct CDR3 sequences, 20% to 30% found once. This CDR3 comprises 12 residues. V gave up 4 bases and J gave up 12 bases, with 13 bases separating them. Germline V lookup: CDR1 SGHRS, CDR2 YFSETQ. These data are taken from a study of blood T cells in healthy people across ages. Study at large: Capturing about one barcoded beta molecule per two T cells was achieved by template switching.

This sample also appeared in a second study, on T cells of mothers and their children. As that report states: Mother-child pairs who were related displayed a slightly higher overlap than unrelated pairs, a difference that was non-significant.

The receptor was derived from a boy between 10 and 17 years old in good health. The V and J genes are TRBV5-1 and TRBJ1-4, with TRBD1 as a possible D gene (6 bases). Sequencing was carried out using blood. CDR3 nucleotides: TGCGCCAGCAGCCCGGACAGTCAAGAACTGTTTTTT. Translated: CASSPDSQELFF.